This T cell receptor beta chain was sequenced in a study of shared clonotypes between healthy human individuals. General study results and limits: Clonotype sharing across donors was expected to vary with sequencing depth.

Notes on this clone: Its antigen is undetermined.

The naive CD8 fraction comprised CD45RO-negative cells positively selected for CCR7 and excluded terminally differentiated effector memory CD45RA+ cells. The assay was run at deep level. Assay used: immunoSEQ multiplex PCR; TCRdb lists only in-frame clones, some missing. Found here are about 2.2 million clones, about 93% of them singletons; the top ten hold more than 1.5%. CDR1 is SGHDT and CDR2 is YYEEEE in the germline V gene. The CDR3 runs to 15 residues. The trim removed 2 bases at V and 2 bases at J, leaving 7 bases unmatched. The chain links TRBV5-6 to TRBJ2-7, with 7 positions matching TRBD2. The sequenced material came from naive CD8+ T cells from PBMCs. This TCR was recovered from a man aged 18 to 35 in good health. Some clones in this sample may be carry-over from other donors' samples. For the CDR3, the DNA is TGTGCCAGCAGCTTACTAACTAGCGCACCCTACGAGCAGTACTTC. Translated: CASSLLTSAPYEQYF.